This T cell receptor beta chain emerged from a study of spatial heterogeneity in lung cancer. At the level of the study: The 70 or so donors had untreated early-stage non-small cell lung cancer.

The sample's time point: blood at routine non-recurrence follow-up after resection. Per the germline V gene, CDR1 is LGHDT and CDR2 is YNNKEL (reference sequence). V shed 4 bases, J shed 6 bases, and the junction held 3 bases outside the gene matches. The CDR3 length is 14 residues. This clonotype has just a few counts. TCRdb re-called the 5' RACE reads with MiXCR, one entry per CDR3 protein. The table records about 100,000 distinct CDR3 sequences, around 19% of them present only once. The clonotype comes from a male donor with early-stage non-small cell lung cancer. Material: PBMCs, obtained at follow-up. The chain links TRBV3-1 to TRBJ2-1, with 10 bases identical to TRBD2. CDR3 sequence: CASSPWTSGNEQFF. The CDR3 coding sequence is TGTGCCAGCAGCCCCTGGACTAGCGGCAATGAGCAGTTCTTC.